The present T cell receptor beta chain was sequenced within a study of blood T cells in healthy people across ages. Whole-study findings and limits: TCR beta diversity correlated strongly with naive T cell percentage. TCR beta diversity, measured per million T cells, fell in a roughly linear way with age.

This clonotype was picked up a small number of times. The antigen remains undetermined. The CDR3 sequence is 17 residues long. The ends were cut back, 0 bases at V and 4 bases at J, with 18 bases in the middle. The V gene's germline CDR1 is LGHNA and CDR2 YNFKEQ. Then a second PCR, running roughly 7 to 11 cycles, was carried out with a sample-barcoded 5' primer and a J-beta primer mix. TCRdb reprocessed the 5' RACE reads via MiXCR and lists one record per CDR3 protein. There are fewer than 2 million distinct CDR3 sequences in the sample; around 42% occur only once, and 23% lies in the top ten. The rearrangement links TRBV4-2 to TRBJ2-5, with a possible D match to TRBD1 (6 bases). Material: blood. This clonotype originated in a human donor in good health. The DNA for the CDR3 is TGTGCCAGCAGCCAAGATCGTGGAACAGGGTATGGAGAGACCCAGTACTTC. This gives the protein CASSQDRGTGYGETQYF.